The 10 T cell receptor beta chains listed next were all sequenced from one sample in a study of T cells of healthy individuals. MiXCR, run by TCRdb on the 5' RACE reads, gives a single entry per CDR3 protein. The sample lists tens of thousands of distinct CDR3 sequences, roughly 15% occurring once. Every receptor here comes from a human donor in good health.

This clonotype was recorded a few times. V usage is TRBV20-1 and J usage is TRBJ1-2; TRBD1 agrees at 7 bases. CDR1 is DFQATT and CDR2 is SNEGSKA in the germline V gene (reference sequence). With V trimmed by 0 bases and J by 4 bases, 5 bases remained unmatched. There are 14 residues in the CDR3. This CDR3 is CSARDLGGSYGYTF. CDR3 nucleotides: TGCAGTGCTAGAGATTTAGGGGGCTCCTATGGCTACACCTTC.

The rearrangement joins TRBV7-2 to TRBJ2-2; D is possibly TRBD2 (5 bases). The V end lost 0 bases, the J end lost 10 bases, and 9 bases lay between the germline ends. This CDR3 is built from 13 residues. Germline V gene lookup returns CDR1 SGHTA and CDR2 FQGNSA. CDR3 DNA: TGTGCCAGCAGCTTAGCGCACGGGGTGGAGCTGTTTTTT. Translated: CASSLAHGVELFF.

V is TRBV6-2 or TRBV6-3 and J is TRBJ2-1; a weak D match, TRBD2 (6 bases). The CDR3 loop spans 15 amino acids. Germline lookup yields CDR1 MNHEY and CDR2 SVGEGT. V was clipped by 6 bases and J by 2 bases, with 14 bases between them. The CDR3 is CASSPTAGTYNEQFF. CDR3 nucleotides: TGTGCCAGCAGCCCCACGGCGGGGACCTACAATGAGCAGTTCTTC.

This clonotype was detected ten times or more. The chain uses TRBV27 and TRBJ2-7, with 9 bases aligning to TRBD1. The CDR3 length is 15 residues. V shed 10 bases, J shed 6 bases, and the junction held 16 bases outside the gene matches. The germline V gene has CDR1 MNHEY and CDR2 SMNVEV (reference sequence). The CDR3 here is CATLSTRDRVGEQYF. In DNA form, the CDR3 reads TGTGCCACCTTGTCAACCCGGGACAGGGTCGGCGAGCAGTACTTC.

In the case of this clonotype: Since a much larger clone is just one base distant, this may be a read error. The rearrangement links TRBV7-3 to TRBJ2-2; D is tentatively TRBD1 or TRBD2 (6 bases each). The V and J ends lost 2 bases and 0 bases respectively, with 13 bases between them. CDR3 length: 17 residues. Germline-derived CDR1 and CDR2 are SGHTA and FQGTGA. The CDR3 sequence: CASSLGGTWANTGELFF. As DNA, the CDR3 is TGTGCCAGCAGCTTAGGGGGGACATGGGCGAACACCGGGGAGCTGTTTTTT. Drawing the rest from reference TRBV7-3 and TRBJ2-2, the complete variable domain is GAGVSQTPSNKVTEKGKYVELRCDPISGHTALYWYRQSLGQGPEFLIYFQGTGAADDSGLPNDRFFAVRPEGSVSTLKIQRTERGDSAVYLCASSLGGTWANTGELFFGEGSRLTVL.

As for this clonotype: The junction departs from germline at one end; a sequencing error may be responsible. V usage is TRBV2 and J usage is TRBJ2-4, with 8 bases lining up with TRBD2. Germline V gene data show CDR1 as SNHLY and CDR2 as FYNNEI. The CDR3 consists of 15 residues. The CDR3 DNA sequence: TGTGCCAGCAGTGGATCGGGGGGGGCCAAAAACAATCAGTACTTC. It encodes CASSGSGGAKNNQYF.

Ten or more counts support this clonotype. The V and J genes are TRBV29-1 and TRBJ2-7; 8 bases agree with TRBD2. The CDR3 is made up of 15 amino acids. With 1 base clipped from V and 3 bases from J, the junction kept 8 bases outside the gene matches. Germline assignment: CDR1 SQVTM and CDR2 ANQGSEA. CDR3: CSVEVPGTRDYEQYF. CDR3 DNA: TGCAGCGTTGAAGTCCCCGGGACTAGAGACTACGAGCAGTACTTC.

The V and J genes are TRBV6-2 or TRBV6-3 and TRBJ2-7; the D is unclear. CDR3 size: 14 residues. Germline values: CDR1 MNHEY, CDR2 SVGEGT. V was trimmed by 2 bases and J by 3 bases, leaving 11 bases between them. The CDR3 here is CASSYGSTSYEQYF. The CDR3 coding sequence is TGTGCCAGCAGTTACGGTTCCACCAGCTACGAGCAGTACTTC.

The chain links TRBV4-1 to TRBJ2-1; D is possibly TRBD2 (5 bases). V lost 3 bases and J lost 10, with 19 bases in between. The CDR3 runs to 15 residues. The germline gives CDR1 MGHRA, CDR2 YSYEKL. This chain's CDR3 is CASSQWRARFPEQFF. CDR3 coding DNA: TGCGCCAGCAGCCAGTGGCGGGCCCGGTTCCCAGAGCAGTTCTTC.

This clonotype was detected ten times or more. The J gene is TRBJ1-1, the V gene TRBV6-1; TRBD1 is a possible D gene (6 bases). Per germline, CDR1 MNHNS and CDR2 SASEGT. The CDR3 is 13 amino acids. V was shortened by 8 bases and J by 6 bases, with 16 bases between the two germline ends. The CDR3 sequence: CASGPDRFSEAFF. CDR3 DNA: TGTGCCAGCGGACCCGACAGGTTCTCTGAAGCTTTCTTT.